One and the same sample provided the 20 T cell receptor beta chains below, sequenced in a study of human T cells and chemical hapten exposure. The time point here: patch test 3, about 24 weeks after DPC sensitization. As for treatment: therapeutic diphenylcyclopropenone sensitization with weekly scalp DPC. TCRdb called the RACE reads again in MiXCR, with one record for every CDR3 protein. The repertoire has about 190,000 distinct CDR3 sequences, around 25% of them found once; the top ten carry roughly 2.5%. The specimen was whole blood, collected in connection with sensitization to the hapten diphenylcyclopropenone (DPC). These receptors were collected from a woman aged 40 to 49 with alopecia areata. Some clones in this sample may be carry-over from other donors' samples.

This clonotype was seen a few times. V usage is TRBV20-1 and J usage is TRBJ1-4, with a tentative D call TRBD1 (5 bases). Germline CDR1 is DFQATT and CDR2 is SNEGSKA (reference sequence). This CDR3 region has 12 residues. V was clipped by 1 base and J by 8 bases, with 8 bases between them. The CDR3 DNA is TGCAGTGCTAGAGGCCGGACAGAAAAACTGTTTTTT. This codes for CSARGRTEKLFF.

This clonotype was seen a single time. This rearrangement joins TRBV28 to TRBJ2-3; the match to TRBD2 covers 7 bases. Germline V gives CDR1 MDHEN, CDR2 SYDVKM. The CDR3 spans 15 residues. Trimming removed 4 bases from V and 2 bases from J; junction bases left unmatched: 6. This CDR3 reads CASSSPGGYTDTQYF. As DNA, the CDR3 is TGTGCCAGCAGTTCACCGGGAGGCTACACAGATACGCAGTATTTT.

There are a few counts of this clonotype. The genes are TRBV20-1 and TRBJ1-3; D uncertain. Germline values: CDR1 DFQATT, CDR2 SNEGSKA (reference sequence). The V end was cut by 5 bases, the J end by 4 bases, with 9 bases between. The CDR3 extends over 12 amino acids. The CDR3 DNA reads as TGCAGTGCTGGGCCAGCGGGAAACACCATATATTTT. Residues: CSAGPAGNTIYF.

The DNA of the CDR3 is TGCAGCATTAGAGTACAGGGAGAAGGGAACGGGGAGCTGTTTTTT. Protein product: CSIRVQGEGNGELFF. The rearrangement joins TRBV29-1 to TRBJ2-2; possible D gene TRBD1, 6 bases. The germline V and J ends were trimmed by 8 bases and 7 bases, with 23 bases remaining between them. The germline V gene encodes CDR1 SQVTM and CDR2 ANQGSEA. CDR3 length: 15 residues.

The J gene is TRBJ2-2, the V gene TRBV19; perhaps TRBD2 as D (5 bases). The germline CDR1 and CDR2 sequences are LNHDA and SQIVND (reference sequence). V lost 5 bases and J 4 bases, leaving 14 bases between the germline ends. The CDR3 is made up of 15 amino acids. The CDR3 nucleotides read TGTGCCAGTAGTCCTGTTACGGGGTCCACCGGGGAGCTGTTTTTT. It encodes CASSPVTGSTGELFF.

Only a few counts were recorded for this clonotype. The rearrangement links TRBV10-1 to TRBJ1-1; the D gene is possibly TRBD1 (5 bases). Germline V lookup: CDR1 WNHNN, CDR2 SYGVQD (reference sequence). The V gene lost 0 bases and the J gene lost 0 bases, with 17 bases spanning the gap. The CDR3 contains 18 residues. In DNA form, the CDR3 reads TGCGCCAGCAGTGAGTCATTTTCGGGGGAGCACATGAACACTGAAGCTTTCTTT. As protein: CASSESFSGEHMNTEAFF.

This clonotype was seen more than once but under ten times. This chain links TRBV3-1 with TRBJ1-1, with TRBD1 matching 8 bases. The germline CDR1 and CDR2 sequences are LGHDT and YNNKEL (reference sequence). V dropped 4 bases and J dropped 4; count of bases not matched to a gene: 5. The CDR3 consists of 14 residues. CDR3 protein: CASSRLTGGTEAFF. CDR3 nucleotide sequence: TGTGCCAGCAGCCGCTTAACAGGGGGCACTGAAGCTTTCTTT.

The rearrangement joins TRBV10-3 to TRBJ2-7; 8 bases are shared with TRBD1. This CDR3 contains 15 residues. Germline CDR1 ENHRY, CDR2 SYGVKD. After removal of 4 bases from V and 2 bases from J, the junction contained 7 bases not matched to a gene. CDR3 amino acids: CAISAPGQVTYEQYF. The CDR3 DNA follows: TGTGCCATCAGTGCCCCGGGACAGGTAACCTACGAGCAGTACTTC.

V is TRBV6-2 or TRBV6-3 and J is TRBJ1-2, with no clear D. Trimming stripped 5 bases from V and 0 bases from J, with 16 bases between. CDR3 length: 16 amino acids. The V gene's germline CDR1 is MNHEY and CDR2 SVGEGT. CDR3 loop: CASSTQWRRANYGYTF. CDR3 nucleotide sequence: TGTGCCAGCAGTACGCAATGGCGGCGAGCTAACTATGGCTACACCTTC.

CDR3 in amino acids: CASSPRGRVGEAFF. DNA for the CDR3: TGTGCCAGCAGCCCCCGGGGGAGGGTGGGTGAAGCTTTCTTT. The chain employs TRBV27 and TRBJ1-1; possible D gene TRBD1, 5 bases. This CDR3 is 14 amino acids long. Germline CDR1 reads MNHEY; CDR2 reads SMNVEV (reference sequence). The germline V and J ends were trimmed by 6 bases and 7 bases, with 18 bases remaining between them.

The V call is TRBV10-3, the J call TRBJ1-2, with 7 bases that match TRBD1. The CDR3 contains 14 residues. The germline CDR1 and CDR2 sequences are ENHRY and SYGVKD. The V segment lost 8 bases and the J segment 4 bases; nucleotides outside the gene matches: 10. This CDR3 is CAIGTGAVSYGYTF. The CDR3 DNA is TGTGCCATCGGAACAGGGGCTGTTTCCTATGGCTACACCTTC.

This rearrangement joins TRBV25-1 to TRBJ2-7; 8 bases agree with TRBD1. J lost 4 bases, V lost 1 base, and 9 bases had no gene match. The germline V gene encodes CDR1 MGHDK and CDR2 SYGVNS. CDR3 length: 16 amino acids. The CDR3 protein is CASSEFGGTGLYEQYF. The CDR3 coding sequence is TGTGCCAGCAGTGAATTCGGAGGGACAGGCCTATACGAGCAGTACTTC.

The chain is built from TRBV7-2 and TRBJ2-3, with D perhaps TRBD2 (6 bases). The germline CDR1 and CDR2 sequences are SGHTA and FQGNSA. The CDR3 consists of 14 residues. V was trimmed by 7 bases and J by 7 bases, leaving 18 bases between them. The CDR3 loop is CASTLKPGVHTQYF. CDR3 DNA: TGTGCCAGCACCTTGAAGCCGGGAGTGCATACGCAGTATTTT.

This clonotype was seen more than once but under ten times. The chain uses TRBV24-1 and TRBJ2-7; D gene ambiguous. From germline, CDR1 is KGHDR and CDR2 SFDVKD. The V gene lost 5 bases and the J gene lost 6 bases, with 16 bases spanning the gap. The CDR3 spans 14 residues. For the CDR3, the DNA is TGTGCCACCAGTGGCCCGGACCCATTGGGCGAGCAGTACTTC. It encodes CATSGPDPLGEQYF.

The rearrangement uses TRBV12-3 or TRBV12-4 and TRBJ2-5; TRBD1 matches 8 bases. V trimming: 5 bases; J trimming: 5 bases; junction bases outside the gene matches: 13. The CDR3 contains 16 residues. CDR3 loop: CASSTARQGSGETQYF. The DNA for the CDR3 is TGTGCCAGCAGTACCGCCCGACAGGGGAGTGGTGAGACCCAGTACTTC.

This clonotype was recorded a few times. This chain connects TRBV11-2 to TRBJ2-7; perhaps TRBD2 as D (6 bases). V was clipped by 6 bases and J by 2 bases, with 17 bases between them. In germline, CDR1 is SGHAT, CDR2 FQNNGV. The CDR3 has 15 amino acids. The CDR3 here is CASRRGGTGPYEQYF. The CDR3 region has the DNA TGTGCCAGCAGACGGGGCGGGACGGGACCCTACGAGCAGTACTTC.

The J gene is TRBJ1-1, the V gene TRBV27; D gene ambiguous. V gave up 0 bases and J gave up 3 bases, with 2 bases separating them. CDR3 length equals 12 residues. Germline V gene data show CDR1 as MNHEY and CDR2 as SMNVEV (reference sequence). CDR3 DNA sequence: TGTGCCAGCAGTTTATCCGACACTGAAGCTTTCTTT. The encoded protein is CASSLSDTEAFF.

The CDR3 spells CASGLGAARYNEQFF. In nucleotides, the CDR3 is TGCGCCAGCGGCCTAGGGGCAGCGCGATACAATGAGCAGTTCTTC. The chain links TRBV5-1 to TRBJ2-1, with D possibly being TRBD1 (5 bases). This CDR3 is built from 15 residues. Trimming took off 7 bases at V and 4 bases at J, with 18 bases between the two ends. Germline CDR1 SGHRS, CDR2 YFSETQ.

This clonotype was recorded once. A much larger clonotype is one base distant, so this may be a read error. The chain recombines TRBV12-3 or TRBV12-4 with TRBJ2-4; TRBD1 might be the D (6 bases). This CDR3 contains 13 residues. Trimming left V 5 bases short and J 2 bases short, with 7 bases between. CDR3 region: CASSGTTKNIQYF. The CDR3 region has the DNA TGTGCCAGCAGTGGGACAACCAAAAACATTCAGTACTTC.

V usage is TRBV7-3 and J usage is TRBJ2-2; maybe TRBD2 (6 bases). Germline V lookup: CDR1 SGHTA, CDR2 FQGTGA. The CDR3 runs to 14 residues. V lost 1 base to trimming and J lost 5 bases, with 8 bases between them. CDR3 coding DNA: TGTGCCAGCAGCTTAAACGGGGGTACCGGGGAGCTGTTTTTT. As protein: CASSLNGGTGELFF. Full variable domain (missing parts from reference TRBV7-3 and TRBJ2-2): GAGVSQTPSNKVTEKGKYVELRCDPISGHTALYWYRQSLGQGPEFLIYFQGTGAADDSGLPNDRFFAVRPEGSVSTLKIQRTERGDSAVYLCASSLNGGTGELFFGEGSRLTVL.